These T cell receptor beta chains were read from a single sample in a study of blood T cell repertoires in COVID-19. Produced via immunoSEQ multiplex PCR; TCRdb's table is partial and in-frame only. The data show some 60,000 clones, roughly 92% seen once. The sequenced sample consisted of peripheral blood. These receptors were taken from a human donor in a cohort sampled during active COVID-19. CDR3s include the opening cysteine and the closing phenylalanine or tryptophan. Fields, in order: clone size, V gene, CDR3 length, J gene, D gene, CDR3 protein, CDR3 DNA. The D gene is left open where the match is weak. Not all rows give a size; the values are once, few, many and, for expanded clones, a class.

size: .
V: TRBV20-1
length: 13
J: TRBJ2-7
D: .
CDR3: CSASPGSSYEQYF
DNA: TGCAGTGCTAGTCCCGGGAGCTCCTACGAGCAGTACTTC

size: .
V: TRBV5-4
length: 12
J: TRBJ2-3
D: .
CDR3: CASTGLTDTQYF
DNA: TGTGCCAGCACCGGGTTGACAGATACGCAGTATTTT

size: .
V: TRBV20-1
length: 11
J: TRBJ2-5
D: .
CDR3: CSAPRGEAQYF
DNA: TGCAGTGCCCCACGAGGGGAGGCCCAGTACTTC

size: .
V: TRBV7-2
length: 15
J: TRBJ2-1
D: TRBD2
CDR3: CASSWVAGGHNEQFF
DNA: TGTGCCAGCAGCTGGGTAGCGGGGGGGCACAATGAGCAGTTCTTC

size: .
V: TRBV28
length: 15
J: TRBJ1-1
D: .
CDR3: CASSLVNGGRASAFF
DNA: TGTGCCAGCAGTTTAGTCAATGGGGGCCGCGCGAGTGCTTTCTTT

size: once
V: TRBV30
length: 13
J: TRBJ1-4
D: .
CDR3: CAGRTDRNEKLFF
DNA: TGTGCCGGTAGGACAGATAGAAATGAAAAACTGTTTTTT

size: once
V: TRBV9
length: 15
J: TRBJ1-2
D: TRBD1
CDR3: CASSVEAGGTYGYTF
DNA: TGTGCCAGCAGCGTAGAGGCAGGGGGAACCTATGGCTACACCTTC

size: .
V: TRBV11-1
length: 13
J: TRBJ2-5
D: .
CDR3: CASSLNLEETQYF
DNA: TGTGCCAGCAGCTTAAACTTGGAGGAGACCCAGTACTTC

size: .
V: TRBV27
length: 16
J: TRBJ2-1
D: .
CDR3: CASRDRARGSYNEQFF
DNA: TGTGCCAGCAGGGACCGCGCCCGGGGCTCCTACAATGAGCAGTTCTTC

size: once
V: TRBV23-1
length: 15
J: TRBJ2-3
D: .
CDR3: CASTLPGVGTDTQYF
DNA: TGCGCCAGCACCCTACCGGGGGTAGGCACAGATACGCAGTATTTT

size: once
V: TRBV6-1
length: 16
J: TRBJ1-1
D: TRBD1
CDR3: CASSESHRGKNTEAFF
DNA: TGTGCCAGCAGTGAATCCCACAGGGGGAAGAACACTGAAGCTTTCTTT

size: .
V: TRBV18
length: 14
J: TRBJ2-1
D: TRBD2
CDR3: CASSPTSEVNEQFF
DNA: TGTGCCAGCTCGCCTACTAGCGAGGTCAATGAGCAGTTCTTC